This TCR beta chain was captured in a study of T cells expressing NK-cell markers. Study-wide results and limits: One observes that, in a few donors, these clonotypes were also the leading ones within the CD3+CD56-NKG2C+ fraction. Of the CD8+ T cells in five or six donors, about 1.0-8% belonged to dominant NKG2C+ clonotypes. Whether expanded NKG2C-expressing T cell clones recognize HCMV is unknown.

Germline CDR1 and CDR2: ENHRY and SYGVKD. CDR3 length: 20 amino acids. On this clonotype itself: Antigen unknown.

TCRdb reprocessed the 5' RACE reads and stores each CDR3 protein as one record, lacking DNA. Seen in this sample are some 390,000 distinct CDR3 sequences; the ten most common clones hold around a tenth. The sequenced sample was blood T cells: a sorted CD56 or NKG2C T cell subset, CD4+ or CD8+ T cells, or bulk PBMC T cells (not recorded which). The genes are TRBV10-3 and TRBJ2-1; the D gene TCRdb calls, TRBD2, cannot be checked with no DNA. This TCR was sampled from a woman in her 50s in good health. This chain's CDR3 is CAISESNPSGSVGTYNEQFF.